What follows is one T cell receptor (beta chain) and its context. The clone's antigen remains unknown. No quality values exist for individual bases; no much larger clone is one base distant. The germline V and J ends show losses of 2 bases and 2 bases respectively, and no gene match explains 8 bases of the junction. The CDR1 and CDR2 encoded by the germline V gene are SGHTA and FQGTGA. From the cysteine up to the phenylalanine, the CDR3 has a length of 18 residues. Just CDR3 DNA is preserved here, 54 bases in frame from base 1. Preparation of the library involved the immunoSEQ multiplex PCR assay. TCRdb carries this immuneACCESS record with in-frame sequences only. Its versions omit some clonotypes, under half of them owing to an unresolved V gene in the studies checked, with the rest unexplained. Across this sample there are about 98,000 clones, with 75% to 85% seen only once. Of the sample, approximately 3.4% is held by the ten largest clones.

The study tested focal radiation therapy combined with CTLA-4 blockade (ipilimumab) in patients with chemo-refractory metastatic non-small-cell lung cancer. The entry originates in a study of radiotherapy plus CTLA-4 blockade in lung cancer (dated by TCRdb to the late 2010s). Background on the whole study: Among the enrolled patients, under 20% had an objective response, and 31% reached disease control.

General study outcomes and caveats: TCR clones derived from tumors expanded in peripheral blood after treatment with radiotherapy and ipilimumab. Increased serum interferon-beta after radiation, together with early dynamic changes in blood T cell clones, were reported to be the strongest predictors of response.

This specimen was peripheral blood, taken from a patient treated with radiotherapy plus ipilimumab. This TCR came from a human donor with non-small cell lung cancer who had a partial response to radiotherapy plus ipilimumab. The chain is made from TRBV7-3 and TRBJ2-1; 11 bases in the middle match TRBD2. The CDR3 region: CASSLASLAGGAYNEQFF. Read as DNA, the sequence is TGTGCCAGCAGCTTAGCGTCGCTAGCGGGAGGTGCCTACAATGAGCAGTTCTTC.